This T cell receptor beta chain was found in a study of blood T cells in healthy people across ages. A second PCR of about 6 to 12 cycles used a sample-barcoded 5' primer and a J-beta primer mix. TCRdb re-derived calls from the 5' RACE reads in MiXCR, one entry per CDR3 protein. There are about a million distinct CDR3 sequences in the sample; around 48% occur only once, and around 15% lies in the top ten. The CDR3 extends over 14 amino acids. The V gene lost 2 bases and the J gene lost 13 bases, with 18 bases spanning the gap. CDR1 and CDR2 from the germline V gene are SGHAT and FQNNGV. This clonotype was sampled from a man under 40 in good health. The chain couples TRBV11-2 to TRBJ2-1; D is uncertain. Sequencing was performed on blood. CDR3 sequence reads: CASSLSLGPETQFF. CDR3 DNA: TGTGCCAGCAGCTTATCCCTCGGGCCAGAGACCCAGTTCTTC.